This TCR beta chain comes out of a study of a mutant IDH1 vaccine in newly diagnosed glioma (dated by TCRdb to the early 2020s). About the full investigation: Vaccination started 4-6 weeks after radiotherapy alone, or was given together with temozolomide cycles in the groups whose treatment included chemotherapy. Before enrollment, patients had received standard therapy of radiotherapy alone, temozolomide alone, or radiochemotherapy with temozolomide; most received the combination. Of the 32 patients who were treated, about 62% were male and 37.5% were female, and the mean age was about 40 years. Longitudinal TCRB deep sequencing was performed for some 25 treated patients wherever samples were available for exploratory analyses. Peripheral blood was collected at six visits: V03 (baseline), V05, V07, V10, V12 and V13. The week-35 safety follow-up took place at visit V12, and the week-47 end of study took place at visit V13.

The label giving this sample's time point can be read as: week 47, end of study. Each vaccine dose, consisting of 300 ug of a 20-mer mutant IDH1 peptide in Montanide, was administered subcutaneously with topical imiquimod. Across visits V03 through V10, patients got a total of eight vaccinations, given in weeks 1, 3, 5, 7, 11, 15, 19 and 23. All donors had newly diagnosed IDH1-mutant astrocytomas of WHO grade 3 or 4 that showed loss of nuclear ATRX. The samples were drawn from NOA16, a multicentre, single-arm, open-label phase I trial in Germany that tested a mutant IDH1 peptide vaccine in humans for the first time. Genomic DNA for TCRB sequencing was isolated from EDTA blood with the DNeasy Blood and Tissue Kit. As concerns this clone: Which antigen it targets is not known. Per-base qualities were not stored, and no clone one base away is much larger.

Overall study results and their limits: No apparent relationship was observed between pseudoprogression and alterations in the top peripheral T cell clonotypes detected by TCRB sequencing. PBMC samples for TCRB deep sequencing were selected based on availability. Across multiple MHC alleles, vaccine-induced immune responses were seen in nearly 95% of patients. The authors noted that analyses of patient blood samples could not be reproduced because of sample limitations.

The library was built by means of the immunoSEQ multiplex PCR assay. Rearranged TCR beta chain sequences were amplified with the hsTCRB Kit following the manufacturer's protocol. TCRB libraries were sequenced on an Illumina MiSeq. Per the original workflow: The kit vendor's proprietary platform handled demultiplexing, trimming and gene mapping. TCRdb limited this immuneACCESS table to in-frame rearrangements with V and J called. A share of clones is missing; checked studies link under half to unresolved V genes, and the rest is unexplained. D and trimming come from the DNA, and the V and J calls and clone size come from that table. The sample records about 34,000 clones, approximately 87% of which are singletons. The ten top clones hold about 11% of the sample. CDR1 and CDR2 were assigned from the germline V gene as ENHRY and SYGVKD. Trimming takes 5 bases from V and 5 bases from J, and the germline ends sit 12 bases apart. The CDR3 spans 14 residues, from the cysteine through the phenylalanine. Only the CDR3 DNA is retained, 42 bases long and in frame from the first base.

The sample was PBMCs, taken from a glioma patient whose treatment included an IDH1 peptide vaccine. The sequence is built from TRBV10-3 and TRBJ1-4; a weak D assignment points to TRBD1 (6 bases agree). This receptor was identified in a woman between 25 and 40 years old with glioma. CDR3 region: CAISPTGGNEKLFF. The bases are TGTGCCATCAGTCCCACGGGGGGCAATGAAAAACTGTTTTTT.